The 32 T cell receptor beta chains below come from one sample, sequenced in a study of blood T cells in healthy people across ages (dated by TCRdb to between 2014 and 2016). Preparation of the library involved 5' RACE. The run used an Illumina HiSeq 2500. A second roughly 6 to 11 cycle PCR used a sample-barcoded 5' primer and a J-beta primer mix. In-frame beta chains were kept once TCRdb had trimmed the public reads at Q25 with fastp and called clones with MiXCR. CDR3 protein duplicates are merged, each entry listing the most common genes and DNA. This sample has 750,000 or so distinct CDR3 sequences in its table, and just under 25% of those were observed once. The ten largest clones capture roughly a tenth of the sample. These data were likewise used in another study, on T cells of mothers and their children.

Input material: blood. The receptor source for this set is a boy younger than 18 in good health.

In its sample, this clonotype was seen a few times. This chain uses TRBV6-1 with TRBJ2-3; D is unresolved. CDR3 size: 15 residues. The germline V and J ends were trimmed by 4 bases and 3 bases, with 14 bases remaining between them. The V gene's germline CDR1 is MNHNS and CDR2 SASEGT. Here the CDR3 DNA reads TGTGCCAGCAGTGGGACGCCCTTGAGGACAGATACGCAGTATTTT. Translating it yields CASSGTPLRTDTQYF.

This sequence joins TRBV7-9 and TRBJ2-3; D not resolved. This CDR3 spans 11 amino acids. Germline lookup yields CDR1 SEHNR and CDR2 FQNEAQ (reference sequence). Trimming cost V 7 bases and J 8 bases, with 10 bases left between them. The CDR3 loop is CASNFGSTQYF. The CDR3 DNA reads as TGTGCCAGCAACTTCGGAAGTACGCAGTATTTT.

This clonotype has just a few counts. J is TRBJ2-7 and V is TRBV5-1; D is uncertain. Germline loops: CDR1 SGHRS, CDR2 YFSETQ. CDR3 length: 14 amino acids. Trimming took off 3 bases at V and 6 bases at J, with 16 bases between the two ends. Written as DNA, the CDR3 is TGCGCCAGCAGCTCCGCCCTCCGATCGGGCGAGCAGTACTTC. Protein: CASSSALRSGEQYF.

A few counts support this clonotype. CDR3 DNA: TGTGCCAGCAGCCAATACAAGAGAGAGACCCAGTACTTC. The encoded protein is CASSQYKRETQYF. V is TRBV14 and J is TRBJ2-5; D gene unclear. Per the germline V gene, CDR1 is SGHDN and CDR2 is FVKESK. Trimming shortened V by 2 bases and J by 4 bases, and 8 bases separated the two germline ends. The CDR3 has 13 amino acids.

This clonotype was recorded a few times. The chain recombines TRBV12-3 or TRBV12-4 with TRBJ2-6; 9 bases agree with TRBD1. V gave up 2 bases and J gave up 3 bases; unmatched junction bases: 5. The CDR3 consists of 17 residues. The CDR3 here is CASSLSPGQGGANVLTF. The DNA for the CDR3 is TGTGCCAGCAGTTTATCCCCGGGACAGGGTGGGGCCAACGTCCTGACTTTC.

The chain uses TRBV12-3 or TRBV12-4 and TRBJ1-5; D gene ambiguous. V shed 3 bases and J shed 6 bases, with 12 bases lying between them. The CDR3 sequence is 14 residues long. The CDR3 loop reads CASSFVGGGQPQHF. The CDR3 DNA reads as TGTGCCAGCAGTTTTGTTGGTGGCGGTCAGCCCCAGCATTTT.

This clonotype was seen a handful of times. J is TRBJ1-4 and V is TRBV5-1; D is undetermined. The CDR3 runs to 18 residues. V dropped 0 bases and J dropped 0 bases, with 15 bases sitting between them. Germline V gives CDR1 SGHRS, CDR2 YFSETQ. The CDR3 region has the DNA TGCGCCAGCAGCTTGGTTTCAGGCTCGGTAGCAACTAATGAAAAACTGTTTTTT. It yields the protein CASSLVSGSVATNEKLFF.

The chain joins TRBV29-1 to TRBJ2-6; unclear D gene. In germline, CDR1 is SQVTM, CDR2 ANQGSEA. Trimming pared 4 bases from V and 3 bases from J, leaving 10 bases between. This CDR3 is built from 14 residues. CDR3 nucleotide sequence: TGCAGCGTTGGCGGCATACTTGGGGCCAACGTCCTGACTTTC. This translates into CSVGGILGANVLTF.

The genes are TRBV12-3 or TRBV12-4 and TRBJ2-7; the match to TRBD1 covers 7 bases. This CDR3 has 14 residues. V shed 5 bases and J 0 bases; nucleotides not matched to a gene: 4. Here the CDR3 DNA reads TGTGCCAGCAGTATGGGGGACAGCTCCTACGAGCAGTACTTC. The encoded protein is CASSMGDSSYEQYF.

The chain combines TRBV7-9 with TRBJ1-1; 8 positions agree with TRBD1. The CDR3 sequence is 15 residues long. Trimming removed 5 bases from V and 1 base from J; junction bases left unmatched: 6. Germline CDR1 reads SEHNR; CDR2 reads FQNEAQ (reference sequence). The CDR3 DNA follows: TGTGCCAGCAGCCGTACGGACAGGGAGAACACTGAAGCTTTCTTT. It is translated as CASSRTDRENTEAFF. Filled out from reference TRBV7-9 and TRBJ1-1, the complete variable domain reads DTGVSQNPRHKITKRGQNVTFRCDPISEHNRLYWYRQTLGQGPEFLTYFQNEAQLEKSRLLSDRFSAERPKGSFSTLEIQRTEQGDSAMYLCASSRTDRENTEAFFGQGTRLTVV.

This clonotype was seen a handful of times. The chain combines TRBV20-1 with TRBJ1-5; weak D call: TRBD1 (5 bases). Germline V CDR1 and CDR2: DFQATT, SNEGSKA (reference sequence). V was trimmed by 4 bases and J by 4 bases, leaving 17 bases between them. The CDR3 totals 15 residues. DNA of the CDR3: TGCAGTGCTAATGGGAGAGTGGGGACTAATCAGCCCCAGCATTTT. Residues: CSANGRVGTNQPQHF.

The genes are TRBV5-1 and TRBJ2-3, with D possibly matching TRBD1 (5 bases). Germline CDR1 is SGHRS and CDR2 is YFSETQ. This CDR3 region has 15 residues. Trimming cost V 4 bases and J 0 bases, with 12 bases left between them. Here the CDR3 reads CASSPGFASTDTQYF. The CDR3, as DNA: TGCGCCAGCAGCCCAGGGTTTGCCAGCACAGATACGCAGTATTTT.

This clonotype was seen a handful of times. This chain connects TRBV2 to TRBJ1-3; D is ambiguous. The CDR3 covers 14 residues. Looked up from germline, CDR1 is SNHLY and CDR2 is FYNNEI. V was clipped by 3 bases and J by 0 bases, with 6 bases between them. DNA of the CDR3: TGTGCCAGCAGTGATAGCAACTCTGGAAACACCATATATTTT. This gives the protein CASSDSNSGNTIYF.

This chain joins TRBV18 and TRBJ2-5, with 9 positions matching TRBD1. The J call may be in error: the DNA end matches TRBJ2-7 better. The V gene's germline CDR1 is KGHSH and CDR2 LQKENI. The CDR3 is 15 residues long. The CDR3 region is CASSPETGGSYEQYF. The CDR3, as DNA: TGTGCCAGCTCACCTGAGACAGGGGGCTCCTACGAGCAGTACTTC.

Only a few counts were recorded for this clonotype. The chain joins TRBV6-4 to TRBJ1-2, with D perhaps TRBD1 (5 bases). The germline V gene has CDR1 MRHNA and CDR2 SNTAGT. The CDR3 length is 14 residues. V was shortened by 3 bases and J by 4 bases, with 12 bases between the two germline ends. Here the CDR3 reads CASSEGPFSYGYTF. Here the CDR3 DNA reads TGTGCCAGCAGTGAGGGGCCCTTTTCCTATGGCTACACCTTC.

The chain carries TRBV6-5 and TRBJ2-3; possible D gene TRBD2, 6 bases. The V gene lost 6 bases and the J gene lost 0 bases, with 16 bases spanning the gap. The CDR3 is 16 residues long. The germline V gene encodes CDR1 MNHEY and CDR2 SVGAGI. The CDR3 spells CASSSEAGLSTDTQYF. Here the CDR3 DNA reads TGTGCCAGCAGCTCCGAAGCGGGTTTAAGCACAGATACGCAGTATTTT.

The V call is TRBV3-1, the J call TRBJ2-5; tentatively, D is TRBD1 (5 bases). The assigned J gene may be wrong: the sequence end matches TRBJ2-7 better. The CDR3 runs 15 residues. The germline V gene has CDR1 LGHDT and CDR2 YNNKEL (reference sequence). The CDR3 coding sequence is TGTGCCAGCAGCCAAGAAGCAGGGCCGACCTACGAGCAGTACTTC. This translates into CASSQEAGPTYEQYF.

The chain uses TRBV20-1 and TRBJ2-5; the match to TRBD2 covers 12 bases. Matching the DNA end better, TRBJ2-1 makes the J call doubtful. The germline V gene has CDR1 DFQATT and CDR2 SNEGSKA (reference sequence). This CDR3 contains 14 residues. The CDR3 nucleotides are TGCAGTGCGTCTACTAGCGGGGGGCCGGGTGAGCAGTTCTTC. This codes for CSASTSGGPGEQFF.

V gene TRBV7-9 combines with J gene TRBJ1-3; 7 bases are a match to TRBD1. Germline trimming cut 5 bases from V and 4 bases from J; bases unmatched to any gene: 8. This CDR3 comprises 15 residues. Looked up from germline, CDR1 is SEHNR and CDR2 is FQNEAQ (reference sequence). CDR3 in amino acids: CASSQLQGEGNTIYF. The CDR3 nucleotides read TGTGCCAGCAGCCAACTCCAGGGGGAAGGAAACACCATATATTTT.

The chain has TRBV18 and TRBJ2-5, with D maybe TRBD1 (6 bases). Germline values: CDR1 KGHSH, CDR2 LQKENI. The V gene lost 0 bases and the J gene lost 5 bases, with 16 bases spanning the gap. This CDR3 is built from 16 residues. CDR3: CASSPPGASLLETQYF. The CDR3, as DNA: TGTGCCAGCTCACCACCGGGGGCTAGCTTATTGGAGACCCAGTACTTC.

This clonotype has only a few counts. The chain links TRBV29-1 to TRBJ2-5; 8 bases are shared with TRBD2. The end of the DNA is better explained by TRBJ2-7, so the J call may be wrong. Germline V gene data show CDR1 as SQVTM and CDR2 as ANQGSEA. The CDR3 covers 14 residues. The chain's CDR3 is CSVGRGSGGYEQYF. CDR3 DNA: TGCAGCGTTGGTCGTGGGAGCGGGGGATACGAGCAGTACTTC.

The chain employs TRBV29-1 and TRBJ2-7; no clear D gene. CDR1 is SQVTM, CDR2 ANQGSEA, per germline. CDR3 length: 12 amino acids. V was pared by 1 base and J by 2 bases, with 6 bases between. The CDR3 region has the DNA TGCAGCGTTGAAGGGACCACCTACGAGCAGTACTTC. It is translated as CSVEGTTYEQYF.

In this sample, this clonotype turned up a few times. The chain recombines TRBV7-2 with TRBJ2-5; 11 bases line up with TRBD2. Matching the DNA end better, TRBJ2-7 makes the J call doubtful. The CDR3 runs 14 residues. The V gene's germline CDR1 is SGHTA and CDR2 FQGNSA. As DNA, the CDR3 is TGTGCCAGCAGCTTTGGGACTAGCGGCGACGAGCAGTACTTC. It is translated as CASSFGTSGDEQYF.

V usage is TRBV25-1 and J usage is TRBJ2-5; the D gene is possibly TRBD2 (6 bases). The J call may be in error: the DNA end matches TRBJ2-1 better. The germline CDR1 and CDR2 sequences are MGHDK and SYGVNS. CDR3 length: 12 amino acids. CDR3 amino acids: CASSEWEDEQFF. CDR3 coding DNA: TGTGCCAGCAGTGAATGGGAGGATGAGCAGTTCTTC.

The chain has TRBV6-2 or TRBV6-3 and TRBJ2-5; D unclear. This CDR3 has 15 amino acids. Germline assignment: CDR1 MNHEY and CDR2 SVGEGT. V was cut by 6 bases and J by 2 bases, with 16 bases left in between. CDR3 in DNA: TGTGCCAGCAGCGGCCCCCGGCACCGGCAAGAGACCCAGTACTTC. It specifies CASSGPRHRQETQYF.

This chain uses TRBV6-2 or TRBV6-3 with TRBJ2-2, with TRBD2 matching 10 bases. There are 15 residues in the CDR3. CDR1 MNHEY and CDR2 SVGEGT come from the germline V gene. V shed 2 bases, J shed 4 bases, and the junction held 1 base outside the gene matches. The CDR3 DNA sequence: TGTGCCAGCAGTTACAGCGGGAGGGCCACCGGGGAGCTGTTTTTT. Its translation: CASSYSGRATGELFF.

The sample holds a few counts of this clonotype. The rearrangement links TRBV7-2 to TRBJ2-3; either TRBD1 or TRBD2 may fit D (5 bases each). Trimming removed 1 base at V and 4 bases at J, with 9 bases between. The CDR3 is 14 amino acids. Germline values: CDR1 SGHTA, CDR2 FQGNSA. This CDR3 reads CASSLVVGADTQYF. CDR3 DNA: TGTGCCAGCAGCTTAGTTGTGGGGGCAGATACGCAGTATTTT.

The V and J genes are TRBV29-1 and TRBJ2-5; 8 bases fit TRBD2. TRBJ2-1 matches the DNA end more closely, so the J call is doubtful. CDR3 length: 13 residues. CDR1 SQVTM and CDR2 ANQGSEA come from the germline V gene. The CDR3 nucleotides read TGCAGCGTTGAAAGCGGGAGTGGTAATGAGCAGTTCTTC. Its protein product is CSVESGSGNEQFF.

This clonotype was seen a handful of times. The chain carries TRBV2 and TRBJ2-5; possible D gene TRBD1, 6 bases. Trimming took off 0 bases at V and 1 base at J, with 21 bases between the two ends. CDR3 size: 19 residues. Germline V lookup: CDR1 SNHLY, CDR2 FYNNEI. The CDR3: CASSEASDWGQGRQETQYF. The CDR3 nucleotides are TGTGCCAGCAGTGAAGCTTCGGATTGGGGCCAGGGGCGCCAAGAGACCCAGTACTTC.

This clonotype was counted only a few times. The CDR3 loop is CSVVPLWGKLPQHF. The CDR3 DNA sequence: TGCAGCGTTGTCCCATTGTGGGGCAAGTTGCCCCAGCATTTT. The chain combines TRBV29-1 with TRBJ1-5, with D perhaps TRBD1 (5 bases). Germline CDR1 reads SQVTM; CDR2 reads ANQGSEA. Trimming shortened V by 4 bases and J by 9 bases, and 19 bases separated the two germline ends. The CDR3 has 14 residues.

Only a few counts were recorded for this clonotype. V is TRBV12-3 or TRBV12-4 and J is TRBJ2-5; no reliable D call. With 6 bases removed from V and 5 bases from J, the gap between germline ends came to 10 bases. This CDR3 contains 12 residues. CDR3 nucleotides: TGTGCCAGCAGCTCCCGGATGGAGACCCAGTACTTC. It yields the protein CASSSRMETQYF.

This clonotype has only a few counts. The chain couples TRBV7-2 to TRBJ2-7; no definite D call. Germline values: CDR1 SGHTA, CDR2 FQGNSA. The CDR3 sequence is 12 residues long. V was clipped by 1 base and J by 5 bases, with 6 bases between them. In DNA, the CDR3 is TGTGCCAGCAGCTTAGGGTGGAACGAGCAGTACTTC. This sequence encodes CASSLGWNEQYF.